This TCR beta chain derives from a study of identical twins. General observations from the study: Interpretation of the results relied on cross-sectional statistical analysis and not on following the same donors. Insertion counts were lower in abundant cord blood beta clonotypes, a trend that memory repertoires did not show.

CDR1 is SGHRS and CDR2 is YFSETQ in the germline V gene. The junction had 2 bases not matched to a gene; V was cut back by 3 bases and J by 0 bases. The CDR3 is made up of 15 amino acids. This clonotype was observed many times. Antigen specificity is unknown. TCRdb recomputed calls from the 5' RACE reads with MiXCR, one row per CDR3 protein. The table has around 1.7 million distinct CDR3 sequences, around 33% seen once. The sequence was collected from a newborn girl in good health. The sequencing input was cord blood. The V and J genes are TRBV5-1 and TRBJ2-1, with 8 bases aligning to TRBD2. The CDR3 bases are TGCGCCAGCAGCTGGAGCGGGAGCTCCTACAATGAGCAGTTCTTC. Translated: CASSWSGSSYNEQFF.